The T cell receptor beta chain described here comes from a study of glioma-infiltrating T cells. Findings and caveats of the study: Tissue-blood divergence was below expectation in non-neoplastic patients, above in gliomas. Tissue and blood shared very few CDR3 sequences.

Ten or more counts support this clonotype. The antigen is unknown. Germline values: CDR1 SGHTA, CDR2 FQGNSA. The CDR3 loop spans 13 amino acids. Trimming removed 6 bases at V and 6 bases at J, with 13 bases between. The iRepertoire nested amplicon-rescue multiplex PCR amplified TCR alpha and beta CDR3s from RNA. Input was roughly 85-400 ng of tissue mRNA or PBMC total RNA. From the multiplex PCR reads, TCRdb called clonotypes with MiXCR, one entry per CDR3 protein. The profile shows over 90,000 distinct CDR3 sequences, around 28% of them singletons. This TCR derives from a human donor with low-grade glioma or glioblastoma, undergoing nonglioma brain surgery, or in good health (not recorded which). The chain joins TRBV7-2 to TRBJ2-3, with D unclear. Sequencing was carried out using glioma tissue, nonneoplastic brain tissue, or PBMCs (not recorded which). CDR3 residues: CASRPASMDTQYF. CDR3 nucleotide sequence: TGTGCCAGCAGACCAGCAAGTATGGATACGCAGTATTTT.